This TCR beta chain was found in a study of shared clonotypes between healthy human individuals. Study-wide background: Researchers drew samples from two women and a few men aged 18 to 49.

For every subset, genomic DNA was evenly distributed across several immunoSEQ plates. As handled by the study authors: From ImmunoSEQ came sequences covering only the junction and carrying no quality scores, so filtering differed. Sequencing was performed with immunoSEQ multiplex PCR; in TCRdb, only in-frame clones are kept and a portion is missing. V, J and clone size reflect that table, while D and trimming were determined from the DNA. Here the sample spans hundreds of thousands of clones, around 77% being singletons. Concerning this clone: The germline gene is not matched at one end of the junction; a read error may be the cause. Other DNA sequences of this sample code for an identical CDR3.

Looked up from germline, CDR1 is LNHDA and CDR2 is SQIVND (reference sequence). The CDR3 consists of 13 residues. Sequenced sample: PBMCs. The chain employs TRBV19 and TRBJ2-7; D may be TRBD1 (6 bases). The clonotype originates from a woman aged 40 to 55 in good health. Some clones in this sample may be carry-over from other donors' samples. CDR3 in DNA: TGCGCCAGTAGTCTCAGGGGATCGGACGAGCAGTACTTC. Its translation: CASSLRGSDEQYF.